Presented here are 7 T cell receptor beta chains from one specimen sequenced in a study of T cells after yellow fever vaccination. TCRdb re-analysed the 5' RACE reads in MiXCR, keeping a single row per CDR3 protein. The sample shows about 120,000 distinct CDR3 sequences, 8% to 9.5% of them seen only once. Here the sequenced sample was CD8+ T cells sorted from PBMCs, taken 45 days after the yellow fever booster vaccination. The receptor source for this set is a man aged 25 to 45 who received the YFV17D yellow fever vaccine.

This clonotype was recorded at least ten times. CDR3 protein: CSVRHHYQETQYF. In DNA form, the CDR3 reads TGCAGCGTAAGACACCACTACCAAGAGACCCAGTACTTC. The chain is built from TRBV29-1 and TRBJ2-5; D gene unclear. V lost 6 bases, J lost 0 bases, and 11 bases lay in between. Germline CDR1 and CDR2: SQVTM and ANQGSEA. The CDR3 length is 13 residues.

The table lists this clonotype with many counts. This chain connects TRBV5-1 to TRBJ2-5; 7 bases align to TRBD2. The CDR3 runs 16 residues. After removal of 4 bases from V and 5 bases from J, the junction contained 14 bases not matched to a gene. From germline, CDR1 is SGHRS and CDR2 YFSETQ. CDR3 region: CASSPPLGREIETQYF. The CDR3 coding sequence is TGCGCCAGCAGCCCCCCACTTGGGCGGGAGATCGAGACCCAGTACTTC.

Many counts were recorded for this clonotype. V and J are TRBV20-1 and TRBJ2-3; D may be TRBD2 (6 bases). CDR1 DFQATT and CDR2 SNEGSKA come from the germline V gene (reference sequence). The CDR3 is 12 amino acids. The germline V and J ends were trimmed by 6 bases and 6 bases, with 13 bases remaining between them. In DNA form, the CDR3 reads TGCAGTGCGGAGGCTCGGGGGGATACGCAGTATTTT. Translated: CSAEARGDTQYF.

This rearrangement joins TRBV14 to TRBJ2-7; D is undetermined. The germline V gene encodes CDR1 SGHDN and CDR2 FVKESK. The V end was cut by 4 bases, the J end by 5 bases, with 9 bases between. This CDR3 region has 12 residues. The CDR3 loop is CASSPLGNEQYF. In nucleotides, the CDR3 is TGTGCCAGCAGCCCCCTGGGAAACGAGCAGTACTTC.

This clonotype occurred many times. The J gene is TRBJ2-1, the V gene TRBV11-2; TRBD2 is a possible D gene (5 bases). The CDR3 is 16 amino acids. Trimming left V 3 bases short and J 3 bases short, with 15 bases between. The germline gives CDR1 SGHAT, CDR2 FQNNGV. CDR3 nucleotide sequence: TGTGCCAGCAGCTTGGGTGGACGGGGAAACTACAATGAGCAGTTCTTC. The encoded protein is CASSLGGRGNYNEQFF.

V and J are TRBV5-1 and TRBJ2-2; D remains ambiguous. CDR1 and CDR2 from the germline V gene are SGHRS and YFSETQ. The CDR3 spans 11 residues. V lost 3 bases, J lost 9 bases, and 6 bases lay in between. The CDR3 coding sequence is TGCGCCAGCAGCTCGGCGAGGGAGCTGTTTTTT. Amino acids: CASSSARELFF.

There are a few counts of this clonotype. The chain uses TRBV21-1 and TRBJ2-2; the table assigns TRBD2, which was not confirmed against the DNA. TRBV21-1 is designated a pseudogene. The CDR3 consists of 16 residues. The CDR3 region has the DNA TGTGCCAGCAGCGGGCCCTCCGGGACAATTAGCGGGGAGCTGTTTTTT. Translated: CASSGPSGTISGELFF.